This T cell receptor (beta chain) was identified in a study of blood T cell repertoires in COVID-19. Methods used by the authors: Amplification of reference gene primers provided the estimated nucleated cell counts. Some clones are missing from TCRdb's copy, which holds only in-frame ones; the method was immunoSEQ multiplex PCR. V and J calls and clone size are those listed in that table; D and trimming were worked out from the DNA. The sample has some 70,000 clones, 80% to 90% seen once. The CDR3 consists of 15 residues. V shed 3 bases and J 3 bases; nucleotides not matched to a gene: 5. Germline V gene lookup returns CDR1 SGHAT and CDR2 FQDESV (reference sequence).

The sequence came from a man aged 45 to 65 with active COVID-19. The sequenced sample consisted of peripheral blood. V and J are TRBV11-1 and TRBJ2-3; 8 nucleotides line up with TRBD2. CDR3 sequence reads: CASSFSGGETDTQYF. Here the CDR3 DNA reads TGTGCCAGCAGCTTCTCGGGGGGGGAGACAGATACGCAGTATTTT.